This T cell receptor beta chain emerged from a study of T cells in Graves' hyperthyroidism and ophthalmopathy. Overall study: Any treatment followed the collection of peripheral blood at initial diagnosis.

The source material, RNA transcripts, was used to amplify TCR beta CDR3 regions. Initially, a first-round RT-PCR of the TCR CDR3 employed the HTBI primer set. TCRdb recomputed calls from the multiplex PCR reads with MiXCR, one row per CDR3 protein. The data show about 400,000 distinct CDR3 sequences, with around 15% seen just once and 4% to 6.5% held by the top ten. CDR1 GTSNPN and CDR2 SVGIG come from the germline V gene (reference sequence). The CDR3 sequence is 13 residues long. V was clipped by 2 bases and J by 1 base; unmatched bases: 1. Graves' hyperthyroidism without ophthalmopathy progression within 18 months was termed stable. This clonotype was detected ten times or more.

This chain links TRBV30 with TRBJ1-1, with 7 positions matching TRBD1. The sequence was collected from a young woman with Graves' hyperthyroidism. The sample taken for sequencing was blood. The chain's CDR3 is CAWSRDRNTEAFF. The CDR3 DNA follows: TGTGCCTGGAGTAGGGACAGGAACACTGAAGCTTTCTTT.